This T cell receptor (beta chain) was retrieved from a study of OX40 agonist ivuxolimab in advanced cancers. Whole-study results and caveats: No determination was made of the antigen specificity of the expanded peripheral T cells. The 0.1-3.0 mg/kg partial responders had among the lowest clonal expansion. Among T cells, CD8+ cells averaged more expanded clones than CD4+ cells.

On this clone: Its cognate antigen is unknown.

Autoimmune disease history or systemic immunosuppression was exclusionary. CDR1 is PRHDT and CDR2 is FYEKMQ in the germline V gene (reference sequence). Trimming removed 3 bases at V and 1 base at J, with 3 bases between. The CDR3 extends over 13 amino acids. Sequencing used immunoSEQ multiplex PCR; TCRdb keeps in-frame clones, though not all of them. Among about 26,000 clones, over 70% were seen once, and the ten largest hold about 15%. The receptor's source is an adult with an advanced solid tumor such as melanoma, head and neck, liver or kidney cancer. This sequence joins TRBV13 and TRBJ2-2; no clear D. Source: CD4+ or CD8+ T cells sorted from blood, taken in a trial of the OX40 agonist ivuxolimab. CDR3 sequence reads: CASSLKNTGELFF. The DNA of the CDR3 is TGTGCCAGCAGCTTGAAGAACACCGGGGAGCTGTTTTTT.